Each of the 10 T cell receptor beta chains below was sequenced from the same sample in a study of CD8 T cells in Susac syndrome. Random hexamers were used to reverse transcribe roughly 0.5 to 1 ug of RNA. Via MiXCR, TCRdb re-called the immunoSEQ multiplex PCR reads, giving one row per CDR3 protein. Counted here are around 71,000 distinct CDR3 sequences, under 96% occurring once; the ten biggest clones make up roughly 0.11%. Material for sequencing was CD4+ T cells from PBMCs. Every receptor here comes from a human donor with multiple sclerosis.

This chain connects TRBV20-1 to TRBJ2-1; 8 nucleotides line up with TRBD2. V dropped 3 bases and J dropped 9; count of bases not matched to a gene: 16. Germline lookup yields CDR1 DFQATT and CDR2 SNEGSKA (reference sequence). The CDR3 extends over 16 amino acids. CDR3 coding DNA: TGCAGTGCTAGGAGGGTGGACGGGGGGGCCCGAGGTGAGCAGTTCTTC. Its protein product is CSARRVDGGARGEQFF.

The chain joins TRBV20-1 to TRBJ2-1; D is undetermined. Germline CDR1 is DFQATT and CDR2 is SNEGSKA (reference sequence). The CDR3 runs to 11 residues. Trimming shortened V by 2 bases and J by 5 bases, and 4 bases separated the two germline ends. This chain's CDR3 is CSARLNNEQFF. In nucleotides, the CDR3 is TGCAGTGCTAGACTGAACAATGAGCAGTTCTTC.

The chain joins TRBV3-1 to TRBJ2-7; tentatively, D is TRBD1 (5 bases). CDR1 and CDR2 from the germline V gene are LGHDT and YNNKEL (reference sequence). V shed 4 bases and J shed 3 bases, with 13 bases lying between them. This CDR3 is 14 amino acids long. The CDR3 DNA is TGTGCCAGCAGCCGAAGTGAAGGGGACTACGAGCAGTACTTC. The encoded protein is CASSRSEGDYEQYF.

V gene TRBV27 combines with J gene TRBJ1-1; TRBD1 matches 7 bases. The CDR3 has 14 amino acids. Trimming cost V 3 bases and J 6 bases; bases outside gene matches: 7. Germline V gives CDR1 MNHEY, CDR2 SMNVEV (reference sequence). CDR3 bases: TGTGCCAGCAGTTTCGACAGGGTTGCGTCTGAAGCTTTCTTT. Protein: CASSFDRVASEAFF.

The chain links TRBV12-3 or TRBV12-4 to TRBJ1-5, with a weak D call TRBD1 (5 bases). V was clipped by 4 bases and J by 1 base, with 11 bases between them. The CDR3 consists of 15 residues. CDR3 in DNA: TGTGCCAGCAGTTCAGATTACAGGAGCAATCAGCCCCAGCATTTT. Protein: CASSSDYRSNQPQHF.

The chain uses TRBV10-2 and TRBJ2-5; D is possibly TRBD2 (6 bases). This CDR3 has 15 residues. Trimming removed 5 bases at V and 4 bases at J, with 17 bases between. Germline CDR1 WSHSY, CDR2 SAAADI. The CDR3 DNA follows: TGCGCCAGCAGTTCGCGGGGATCGAGAGGAGAGACCCAGTACTTC. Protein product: CASSSRGSRGETQYF.

CDR3 sequence (DNA): TGCGCCAGCAGCCTGGCGGGGCAAGATCAGCCCCAGCATTTT. This translates into CASSLAGQDQPQHF. The rearrangement uses TRBV4-1 and TRBJ1-5; D may be TRBD1 (5 bases). This CDR3 is 14 amino acids long. V shed 4 bases and J shed 5 bases, with 12 bases lying between them. Germline V CDR1 and CDR2: MGHRA, YSYEKL.

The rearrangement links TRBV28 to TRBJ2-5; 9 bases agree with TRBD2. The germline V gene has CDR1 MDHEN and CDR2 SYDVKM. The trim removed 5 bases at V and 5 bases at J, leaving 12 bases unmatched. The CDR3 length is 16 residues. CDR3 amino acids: CASSPLLAGGLETQYF. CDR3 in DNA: TGTGCCAGCAGTCCCCTCCTTGCGGGGGGGTTGGAGACCCAGTACTTC. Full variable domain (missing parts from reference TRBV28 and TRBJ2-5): DVKVTQSSRYLVKRTGEKVFLECVQDMDHENMFWYRQDPGLGLRLIYFSYDVKMKEKGDIPEGYSVSREKKERFSLILESASTNQTSMYLCASSPLLAGGLETQYFGPGTRLLVL.

CDR3 DNA sequence: TGTGCCAGCAGTACGGGACAGGGTTACGAGCAGTACTTC. Translated: CASSTGQGYEQYF. The chain couples TRBV12-3 or TRBV12-4 to TRBJ2-7, with TRBD1 matching over 9 bases. J gave up 4 bases and V 5 bases, and 3 bases lay outside the gene matches. The CDR3 has 13 residues.

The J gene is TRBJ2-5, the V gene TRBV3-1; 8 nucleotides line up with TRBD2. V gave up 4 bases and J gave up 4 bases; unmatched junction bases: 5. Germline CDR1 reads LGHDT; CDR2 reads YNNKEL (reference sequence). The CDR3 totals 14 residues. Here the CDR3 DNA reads TGTGCCAGCAGCCGCCGGGGGGGGCCAGAGACCCAGTACTTC. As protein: CASSRRGGPETQYF.